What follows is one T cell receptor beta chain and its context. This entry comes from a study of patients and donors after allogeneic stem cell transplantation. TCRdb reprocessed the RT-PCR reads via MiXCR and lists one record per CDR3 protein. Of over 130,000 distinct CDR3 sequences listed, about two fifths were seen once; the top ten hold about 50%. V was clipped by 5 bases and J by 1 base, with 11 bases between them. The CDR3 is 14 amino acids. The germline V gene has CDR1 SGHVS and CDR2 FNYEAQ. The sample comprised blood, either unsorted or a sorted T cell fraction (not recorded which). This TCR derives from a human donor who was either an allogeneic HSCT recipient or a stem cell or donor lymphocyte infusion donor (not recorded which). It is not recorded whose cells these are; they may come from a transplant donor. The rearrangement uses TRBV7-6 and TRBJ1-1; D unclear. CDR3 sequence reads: CASSLTPKNTEAFF. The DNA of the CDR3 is TGTGCCAGCAGCCTAACGCCTAAGAACACTGAAGCTTTCTTT.